The 20 T cell receptor beta chains reported below all come from one sample, sequenced in a study of cytomegalovirus exposure and HLA in healthy donors (dated by TCRdb to about 2017). Library method: the immunoSEQ multiplex PCR assay. A mixture of 60 forward primers for TCR Vbeta segments and 13 reverse primers for TCR Jbeta segments was used in the multiplex PCR. The table comes from immuneACCESS by way of TCRdb, which keeps in-frame sequences with V and J called. Part of the clones is missing from these tables; in studies checked, under half for an unresolved V gene and the rest for unknown reasons. In this sample the table shows about 250,000 clones, roughly 84% of which occur a single time. The ten most abundant clones make up 0.24% of the sample. Sequenced input: PBMCs. These receptors all stem from a girl aged 2-10 years in good health and CMV-seronegative.

The chain combines TRBV25-1 with TRBJ2-5; a possible D gene is TRBD1 (5 bases). The V end was cut by 1 base, the J end by 2 bases, with 20 bases between. CDR3 length: 18 residues. In germline, CDR1 is MGHDK, CDR2 SYGVNS. CDR3 bases: TGTGCCAGCAGTGAATCTCGGTGGCAGGGTCACCGACAAGAGACCCAGTACTTC. Amino acids: CASSESRWQGHRQETQYF.

The J gene is TRBJ2-3, the V gene TRBV10-2, with a tentative D call TRBD1 (5 bases). Germline V gene lookup returns CDR1 WSHSY and CDR2 SAAADI. The V end lost 0 bases, the J end lost 4 bases, and 17 bases lay between the germline ends. The CDR3 has 17 amino acids. The DNA of the CDR3 is TGCGCCAGCAGTGAGTCGGGGCTTGGCAGGGCCCCAGATACGCAGTATTTT. Its translation is CASSESGLGRAPDTQYF.

V usage is TRBV10-3 and J usage is TRBJ1-2; 7 bases line up with TRBD1. This CDR3 is 13 amino acids long. Germline V gene data show CDR1 as ENHRY and CDR2 as SYGVKD. J gave up 3 bases and V 6 bases, and 4 bases lay outside the gene matches. In DNA form, the CDR3 reads TGTGCCATCAGGCGGGACAGCGACTATGGCTACACCTTC. The encoded protein is CAIRRDSDYGYTF.

The chain employs TRBV19 and TRBJ2-7; D may be TRBD1 (6 bases). V was shortened by 3 bases and J by 0 bases, with 9 bases between the two germline ends. CDR1 is LNHDA, CDR2 SQIVND, per germline (reference sequence). The CDR3 runs to 14 residues. The CDR3 nucleotides are TGTGCCAGTAGTATCGACAGGACCTCCTACGAGCAGTACTTC. Residues: CASSIDRTSYEQYF.

The rearrangement uses TRBV7-9 and TRBJ1-1; D is undetermined. The germline V and J ends were trimmed by 4 bases and 1 base, with 7 bases remaining between them. The CDR3 runs 13 residues. Germline V gene data show CDR1 as SEHNR and CDR2 as FQNEAQ (reference sequence). The CDR3 coding sequence is TGTGCCAGCAGCTCAACAGAGAACACTGAAGCTTTCTTT. Amino acid sequence: CASSSTENTEAFF.

V and J are TRBV23-1 and TRBJ2-7; D gene uncertain. TRBV23-1 is an ORF for which the function is uncertain. The CDR3 covers 11 residues. V lost 6 bases to trimming and J lost 1 base, with 4 bases between them. The chain's CDR3 is CASRESYEQYF. In nucleotides, the CDR3 is TGCGCCAGCAGGGAGTCCTACGAGCAGTACTTC.

This rearrangement joins TRBV27 to TRBJ2-5, with D possibly matching TRBD2 (5 bases). V lost 5 bases, J lost 4 bases, and 11 bases lay in between. The CDR3 covers 13 residues. Germline CDR1 and CDR2: MNHEY and SMNVEV (reference sequence). CDR3 residues: CASSAGPIETQYF. CDR3 coding DNA: TGTGCCAGCAGTGCGGGCCCTATAGAGACCCAGTACTTC.

The chain links TRBV5-1 to TRBJ1-1; D not certain. CDR3 length equals 13 residues. The germline V gene has CDR1 SGHRS and CDR2 YFSETQ. Between the trimmed V and J ends, which lost 3 bases and 3 bases, there was a span of 9 bases. DNA of the CDR3: TGCGCCAGCAGCTCCTGGCCGTACACTGAAGCTTTCTTT. Its protein is CASSSWPYTEAFF.

The chain has TRBV6-1 and TRBJ2-5; 9 nucleotides agree with TRBD2. This CDR3 contains 13 residues. With V trimmed by 6 bases and J by 3 bases, 2 bases remained unmatched. Germline CDR1 is MNHNS and CDR2 is SASEGT. CDR3 amino acids: CASRTSGEETQYF. In nucleotides, the CDR3 is TGTGCCAGCAGGACTAGCGGAGAAGAGACCCAGTACTTC.

This chain uses TRBV5-1 with TRBJ1-1; 7 bases align to TRBD1. Trimming removed 3 bases from V and 1 base from J; junction bases left unmatched: 6. Germline V CDR1 and CDR2: SGHRS, YFSETQ. This CDR3 is built from 15 residues. CDR3 region: CASSSLTGTNTEAFF. DNA of the CDR3: TGCGCCAGCAGCTCCTTGACAGGGACGAACACTGAAGCTTTCTTT.

The rearrangement uses TRBV10-2 and TRBJ1-2; TRBD1 agrees at 7 bases. This CDR3 has 14 residues. V shed 5 bases, J shed 8 bases, and the junction held 11 bases outside the gene matches. Germline V lookup: CDR1 WSHSY, CDR2 SAAADI. CDR3 in amino acids: CASSPKPQTGGYTF. For the CDR3, the DNA is TGCGCCAGCAGTCCCAAACCCCAGACAGGGGGCTACACCTTC.

This chain links TRBV5-1 with TRBJ2-5; 9 bases map to TRBD1. Germline lookup yields CDR1 SGHRS and CDR2 YFSETQ. The CDR3 sequence is 17 residues long. The V and J ends lost 4 bases and 2 bases, in that order; junction bases with no gene match: 12. For the CDR3, the DNA is TGCGCCAGCAGCGAGGGACGACAGGGGGGTCTACAAGAGACCCAGTACTTC. It yields the protein CASSEGRQGGLQETQYF.

Turning to this clone: The sample contains more than one DNA sequence encoding this CDR3. The chain recombines TRBV5-1 with TRBJ2-1; 7 bases agree with TRBD1. In germline, CDR1 is SGHRS, CDR2 YFSETQ. This CDR3 has 15 amino acids. The J segment lost 3 bases and the V segment lost 0 bases, leaving 3 bases of the junction unmatched. The CDR3 region is CASSLGAGGYNEQFF. As DNA, the CDR3 is TGCGCCAGCAGCTTGGGGGCAGGGGGCTACAATGAGCAGTTCTTC.

The genes are TRBV30 and TRBJ1-2; D is undetermined. Germline V gene lookup returns CDR1 GTSNPN and CDR2 SVGIG (reference sequence). This CDR3 has 12 amino acids. Trimming stripped 0 bases from V and 8 bases from J, with 10 bases between. The CDR3 nucleotides are TGTGCCTGGAGTGTAGTTAGTACCGGCTACACCTTC. It encodes CAWSVVSTGYTF.

The V and J genes are TRBV1 and TRBJ2-3; the table's D call TRBD2 went unverified against the DNA. TRBV1 is a recognized pseudogene. CDR3 length: 17 residues. This CDR3 is CTSSLLPRTSPGDTQYF. The CDR3 nucleotides read TGCACCAGCAGCCTCCTCCCCAGGACTAGTCCGGGGGATACGCAGTATTTT.

The chain employs TRBV15 and TRBJ2-1, with 10 bases that match TRBD2. With 1 base clipped from V and 9 bases from J, the junction kept 9 bases outside the gene matches. This CDR3 is 16 amino acids long. Germline V lookup: CDR1 LNHNV, CDR2 YYDKDF (reference sequence). This CDR3 reads CATSRGPAGGQGEQFF. The DNA for the CDR3 is TGTGCCACCAGCAGAGGTCCAGCGGGAGGGCAAGGTGAGCAGTTCTTC. The variable domain in full, with the rest retrieved from reference TRBV15 and TRBJ2-1, is DAMVIQNPRYQVTQFGKPVTLSCSQTLNHNVMYWYQQKSSQAPKLLFHYYDKDFNNEADTPDNFQSRRPNTSFCFLDIRSPGLGDTAMYLCATSRGPAGGQGEQFFGPGTRLTVL.

The chain uses TRBV19 and TRBJ1-3, with D hard to call. The germline CDR1 and CDR2 sequences are LNHDA and SQIVND (reference sequence). The CDR3 length is 16 residues. Trimming shortened V by 3 bases and J by 2 bases, and 14 bases separated the two germline ends. CDR3 coding DNA: TGTGCCAGTAGTATCTCGACACTTTCACCTGGAAACACCATATATTTT. Its translation is CASSISTLSPGNTIYF.

V and J are TRBV21-1 and TRBJ1-5. TRBV21-1 is designated a pseudogene. The CDR3 length is 15 residues. The CDR3: CASSKGEHSNQPQHF. The CDR3 DNA reads TGTGCCAGCAGCAAAGGGGAGCATAGCAATCAGCCCCAGCATTTT.

Comments on this clone: The sample has other DNA sequences that encode this CDR3 too. This chain uses TRBV5-1 with TRBJ2-1; the D gene is possibly TRBD1 (5 bases). V lost 4 bases and J lost 7, with 9 bases in between. The CDR3 is made up of 12 amino acids. Germline V lookup: CDR1 SGHRS, CDR2 YFSETQ. CDR3 DNA: TGCGCCAGCAGCCGCAGGGTAAATGAGCAGTTCTTC. Its protein is CASSRRVNEQFF.

The table lists this clone with a few counts. The chain uses TRBV10-1 and TRBJ1-5, with a weak D call TRBD1 (5 bases). This CDR3 has 13 amino acids. Germline V lookup: CDR1 WNHNN, CDR2 SYGVQD (reference sequence). V lost 6 bases to trimming and J lost 2 bases, with 8 bases between them. Written as DNA, the CDR3 is TGCGCCAGCAGCAAACAGGGCAATCAGCCCCAGCATTTT. It is translated as CASSKQGNQPQHF.